These 12 T cell receptor beta chains came from one sample sequenced in a study of OX40 agonist ivuxolimab in advanced cancers. Generated by immunoSEQ multiplex PCR, the TCRdb table keeps only in-frame clones and is missing some. The sample consists of under 150,000 clones, 85% to 90% of them appearing once. Sequenced here: CD4+ or CD8+ T cells sorted from blood, sampled in a trial of the OX40 agonist ivuxolimab. The receptors come from an adult with an advanced solid tumor such as melanoma, head and neck, liver or kidney cancer.

J is TRBJ2-5 and V is TRBV7-2, with a weak D call TRBD2 (5 bases). The germline CDR1 and CDR2 sequences are SGHTA and FQGNSA. The CDR3 length is 14 residues. V lost 3 bases and J lost 2, with 10 bases in between. CDR3 nucleotides: TGTGCCAGCAGCTTCGGCGGGCTGCAAGAGACCCAGTACTTC. It translates to CASSFGGLQETQYF.

The chain carries TRBV7-9 and TRBJ2-5; D remains unclear. CDR3 length: 13 amino acids. Germline V gene lookup returns CDR1 SEHNR and CDR2 FQNEAQ (reference sequence). V shed 2 bases and J shed 5 bases, with 9 bases lying between them. CDR3 amino acids: CASSLLITETQYF. DNA for the CDR3: TGTGCCAGCAGCTTACTAATTACTGAGACCCAGTACTTC.

The chain recombines TRBV7-3 with TRBJ2-2; D gene unclear. This CDR3 spans 16 amino acids. Per the germline V gene, CDR1 is SGHTA and CDR2 is FQGTGA. Trimming took 3 bases from V and 1 from J, leaving 12 bases between them. The CDR3 protein is CASSFFSTVNTGELFF. The CDR3 DNA reads as TGTGCCAGCAGCTTTTTCTCGACGGTGAACACCGGGGAGCTGTTTTTT.

The chain joins TRBV28 to TRBJ2-7; either TRBD1 or TRBD2 may fit D (5 bases each). Between the trimmed V and J ends, which lost 5 bases and 2 bases, there was a span of 13 bases. CDR3 length equals 14 residues. CDR1 and CDR2 (germline): MDHEN, SYDVKM. The CDR3 region is CASSNPGATYEQYF. In DNA, the CDR3 is TGTGCCAGCAGTAACCCCGGGGCCACCTACGAGCAGTACTTC.

CDR3 sequence reads: CASSAGWVEETQYF. For the CDR3, the DNA is TGTGCCAGCAGCGCCGGGTGGGTTGAGGAGACCCAGTACTTC. The chain is built from TRBV9 and TRBJ2-5; D gene unclear. The V gene's germline CDR1 is SGDLS and CDR2 YYNGEE. This CDR3 is built from 14 residues. V shed 3 bases and J shed 5 bases, with 14 bases lying between them.

The rearrangement uses TRBV5-6 and TRBJ2-2; 8 nucleotides align to TRBD2. In germline, CDR1 is SGHDT, CDR2 YYEEEE. CDR3 size: 12 residues. V trimming: 3 bases; J trimming: 9 bases; junction bases outside the gene matches: 1. The CDR3 region is CASSWTSRELFF. DNA of the CDR3: TGTGCCAGCAGCTGGACTAGCCGGGAGCTGTTTTTT.

The chain has TRBV6-5 and TRBJ2-5; TRBD1 matches 11 bases. Trimming removed 2 bases from V and 2 bases from J; junction bases left unmatched: 4. From germline, CDR1 is MNHEY and CDR2 SVGAGI. This CDR3 is built from 16 residues. The chain's CDR3 is CASSYAGTGGQETQYF. The CDR3 nucleotides read TGTGCCAGCAGTTACGCCGGGACAGGGGGACAAGAGACCCAGTACTTC.

This chain connects TRBV28 to TRBJ1-3; D might be TRBD1 (6 bases). The length of the CDR3 is 16 residues. Trimming stripped 8 bases from V and 0 bases from J, with 17 bases between. CDR1 and CDR2 (germline): MDHEN, SYDVKM. This CDR3 reads CASAQSGGYSGNTIYF. As DNA, the CDR3 is TGTGCCAGCGCGCAATCGGGGGGCTACTCTGGAAACACCATATATTTT.

V and J are TRBV18 and TRBJ2-5, with D possibly being TRBD2 (5 bases). The CDR3 sequence is 16 residues long. Per germline, CDR1 KGHSH and CDR2 LQKENI. Trimming shortened V by 2 bases and J by 1 base, and 14 bases separated the two germline ends. This chain's CDR3 is CASSPSPAGAQETQYF. The DNA of the CDR3 is TGTGCCAGCTCACCATCACCCGCGGGCGCCCAAGAGACCCAGTACTTC.

The genes are TRBV7-8 and TRBJ1-6; no definite D call. Deletions cut 1 base from V and 1 base from J, with 5 bases between. The CDR3 is made up of 15 amino acids. Germline CDR1 and CDR2: SGHVS and FQNEAQ. The CDR3 loop reads CASSLGVSYNSPLHF. The CDR3 DNA reads TGTGCCAGCAGCTTAGGAGTTTCCTATAATTCACCCCTCCACTTT.

The V gene is TRBV30, the J gene TRBJ2-3; 10 nucleotides line up with TRBD2. The V gene's germline CDR1 is GTSNPN and CDR2 SVGIG (reference sequence). The CDR3 is made up of 15 amino acids. Trimming cost V 1 base and J 3 bases; bases outside gene matches: 4. CDR3 nucleotide sequence: TGTGCCTGGAGTGCCGGACTAGCGGCTACAGATACGCAGTATTTT. Its protein product is CAWSAGLAATDTQYF.

The V and J genes are TRBV19 and TRBJ1-2; a weak D match, TRBD1 (5 bases). The ends were cut back, 4 bases at V and 5 bases at J, with 17 bases in the middle. The CDR3 covers 15 residues. The germline V gene has CDR1 LNHDA and CDR2 SQIVND (reference sequence). CDR3 sequence (DNA): TGTGCCAGTAGTAAAGGTGGGGGAGAGGGATATGGCTACACCTTC. The encoded protein is CASSKGGGEGYGYTF.